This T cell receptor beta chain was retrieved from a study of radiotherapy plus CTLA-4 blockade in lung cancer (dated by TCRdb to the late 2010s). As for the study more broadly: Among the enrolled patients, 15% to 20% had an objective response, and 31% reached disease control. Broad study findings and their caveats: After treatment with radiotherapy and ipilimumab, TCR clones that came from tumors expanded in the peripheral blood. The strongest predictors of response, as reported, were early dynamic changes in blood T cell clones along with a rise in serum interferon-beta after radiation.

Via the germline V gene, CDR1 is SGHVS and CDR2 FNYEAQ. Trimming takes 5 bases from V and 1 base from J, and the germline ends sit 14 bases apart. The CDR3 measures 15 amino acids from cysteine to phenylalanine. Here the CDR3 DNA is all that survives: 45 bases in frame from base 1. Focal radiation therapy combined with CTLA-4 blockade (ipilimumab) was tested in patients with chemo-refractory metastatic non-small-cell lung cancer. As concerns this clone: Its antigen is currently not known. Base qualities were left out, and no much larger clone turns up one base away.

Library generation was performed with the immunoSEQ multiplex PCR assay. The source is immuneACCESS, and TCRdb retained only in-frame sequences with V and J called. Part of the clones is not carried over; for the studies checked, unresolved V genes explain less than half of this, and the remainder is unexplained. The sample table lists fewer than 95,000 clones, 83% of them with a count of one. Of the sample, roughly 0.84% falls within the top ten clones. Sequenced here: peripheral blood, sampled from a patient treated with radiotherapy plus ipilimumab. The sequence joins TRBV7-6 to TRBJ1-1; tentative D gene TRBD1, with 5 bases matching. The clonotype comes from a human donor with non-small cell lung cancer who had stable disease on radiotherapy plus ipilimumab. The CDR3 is CASSPRGSANTEAFF. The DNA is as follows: TGTGCCAGCAGCCCTCGGGGCAGTGCGAACACTGAAGCTTTCTTT.